Shown below are 25 T cell receptor beta chains from a single sample sequenced in a study of cytomegalovirus exposure and HLA in healthy donors. Researchers ran the PCR with 60 Vbeta and 13 Jbeta primers. Repertoires were generated with immunoSEQ multiplex PCR, while TCRdb's copy carries only in-frame clones and drops some. The sample includes 150,000 to 200,000 clones, about 75% of them seen just once. Sequencing used PBMCs. These receptors all stem from a female donor in good health and CMV-seronegative.

This sequence joins TRBV7-9 and TRBJ1-1; TRBD1 matches at 10 bases. Trimming cost V 5 bases and J 3 bases; bases outside gene matches: 9. Germline V CDR1 and CDR2: SEHNR, FQNEAQ (reference sequence). The CDR3 is 16 residues long. In DNA form, the CDR3 reads TGTGCCAGCAGCCCGCGGACAGGGGGGTGGGACACTGAAGCTTTCTTT. Encoded protein: CASSPRTGGWDTEAFF.

In this sample, this clone turned up once. The genes are TRBV27 and TRBJ2-3; 12 bases match TRBD2. The V gene end was trimmed by 4 bases and the J gene end by 0 bases; junction bases not matched to a gene: 8. Germline values: CDR1 MNHEY, CDR2 SMNVEV (reference sequence). The CDR3 sequence is 18 residues long. CDR3 DNA sequence: TGTGCCAGCAGTTCCCTACTAGCGGGGGGCTTAAGCACAGATACGCAGTATTTT. Translated, it gives CASSSLLAGGLSTDTQYF.

This clone was seen a single time. The J gene is TRBJ1-1, the V gene TRBV2, with D possibly being TRBD1 (5 bases). CDR1 is SNHLY and CDR2 is FYNNEI in the germline V gene. The germline V and J ends were trimmed by 8 bases and 3 bases, with 16 bases remaining between them. The CDR3 consists of 14 residues. CDR3 in amino acids: CASGTQLLDTEAFF. The CDR3 region has the DNA TGTGCCAGCGGGACTCAACTATTGGACACTGAAGCTTTCTTT. Complete variable domain (other parts from reference TRBV2 and TRBJ1-1): EPEVTQTPSHQVTQMGQEVILRCVPISNHLYFYWYRQILGQKVEFLVSFYNNEISEKSEIFDDQFSVERPDGSNFTLKIRSTKLEDSAMYFCASGTQLLDTEAFFGQGTRLTVV.

The gene calls are TRBV7-9 and TRBJ2-3; 12 bases are a match to TRBD2. The germline gives CDR1 SEHNR, CDR2 FQNEAQ (reference sequence). Losses at the gene ends were 5 bases for V and 3 bases for J; bases not matched to a gene: 9. The CDR3 is 17 amino acids. In nucleotides, the CDR3 is TGTGCCAGCAGCCCCTATCCTAGCGGGGGGGCTACAGATACGCAGTATTTT. As protein: CASSPYPSGGATDTQYF.

The V call is TRBV18, the J call TRBJ1-5; no clear D gene. The length of the CDR3 is 13 residues. V gave up 5 bases and J gave up 6 bases, with 11 bases separating them. Germline values: CDR1 KGHSH, CDR2 LQKENI. CDR3 nucleotides: TGTGCCAGCTCAGCGAGCTACAGTCAGCCCCAGCATTTT. This sequence encodes CASSASYSQPQHF.

CDR3: CASSLVGATYGYTF. Written as DNA, the CDR3 is TGTGCCAGCAGCTTGGTTGGGGCCACCTATGGCTACACCTTC. The genes are TRBV5-5 and TRBJ1-2; possible D gene TRBD1, 5 bases. Trimming removed 0 bases from V and 4 bases from J, with 10 bases in between. The V gene's germline CDR1 is SGHKS and CDR2 YYEKEE (reference sequence). The CDR3 sequence is 14 residues long.

This sequence joins TRBV5-1 and TRBJ1-1; weak D call: TRBD1 (6 bases). V was pared by 0 bases and J by 0 bases, with 9 bases between. The CDR3 is 15 residues long. Germline CDR1 reads SGHRS; CDR2 reads YFSETQ. CDR3 region: CASSLGTVLNTEAFF. The CDR3 region has the DNA TGCGCCAGCAGCTTGGGGACAGTTTTGAACACTGAAGCTTTCTTT.

The chain uses TRBV6-5 and TRBJ1-6, with D perhaps matching TRBD1 (6 bases). From germline, CDR1 is MNHEY and CDR2 SVGAGI. This CDR3 is built from 13 residues. Trimming took off 5 bases at V and 13 bases at J, with 15 bases between the two ends. CDR3 in amino acids: CASSKADRIPLHF. The CDR3 DNA reads as TGTGCCAGCAGTAAGGCCGACAGGATCCCCCTCCACTTT.

This chain joins TRBV12-5 and TRBJ2-5, with D maybe TRBD1 (5 bases). Trimming left V 3 bases short and J 1 base short, with 9 bases between. This CDR3 has 14 residues. Germline CDR1 and CDR2: LGHNT and FRNRAP. CDR3 region: CASGFPGSQETQYF. CDR3 in DNA: TGTGCTAGTGGTTTTCCAGGGTCCCAAGAGACCCAGTACTTC. The full variable domain, its missing parts supplied by reference TRBV12-5 and TRBJ2-5, is DARVTQTPRHKVTEMGQEVTMRCQPILGHNTVFWYRQTMMQGLELLAYFRNRAPLDDSGMPKDRFSAEMPDATLATLKIQPSEPRDSAVYFCASGFPGSQETQYFGPGTRLLVL.

This clone has a single count. This rearrangement joins TRBV9 to TRBJ1-1, with 8 bases identical to TRBD1. Germline V gene lookup returns CDR1 SGDLS and CDR2 YYNGEE. The V segment lost 4 bases and the J segment 0 bases; nucleotides outside the gene matches: 14. This CDR3 spans 18 amino acids. CDR3 loop: CASSPRTGNVWMNTEAFF. CDR3 sequence (DNA): TGTGCCAGCAGCCCCCGGACAGGGAACGTTTGGATGAACACTGAAGCTTTCTTT.

CDR3: CASSPTGDSYEQYF. The CDR3 DNA reads TGTGCCAGCTCACCGACAGGGGACTCCTACGAGCAGTACTTC. The rearrangement joins TRBV18 to TRBJ2-7, with TRBD1 identical over 8 bases. The CDR3 runs 14 residues. Germline trimming cut 3 bases from V and 0 bases from J; bases unmatched to any gene: 1. The germline gives CDR1 KGHSH, CDR2 LQKENI.

The chain carries TRBV10-3 and TRBJ1-1; TRBD1 matches 8 bases. The V gene's germline CDR1 is ENHRY and CDR2 SYGVKD. V lost 6 bases and J lost 3; bases outside the gene matches: 6. The CDR3 extends over 14 amino acids. The CDR3 bases are TGTGCCATCAGCCCCCAGGGGGCGGACACTGAAGCTTTCTTT. It codes for CAISPQGADTEAFF.

This clone occurred a few times. The chain recombines TRBV29-1 with TRBJ2-7, with a weak D call TRBD1 (6 bases). The CDR3 runs 13 residues. Germline assignment: CDR1 SQVTM and CDR2 ANQGSEA. Trimming pared 4 bases from V and 3 bases from J, leaving 13 bases between. CDR3 in DNA: TGCAGCGTTGTTCGGGACACCCACTACGAGCAGTACTTC. Amino acids: CSVVRDTHYEQYF.

This clone was found a few times. The chain recombines TRBV5-1 with TRBJ2-7; 10 bases are shared with TRBD2. Germline values: CDR1 SGHRS, CDR2 YFSETQ. With V trimmed by 0 bases and J by 0 bases, 3 bases remained unmatched. This CDR3 is built from 16 residues. This CDR3 is CASSLEVAGGSYEQYF. In nucleotides, the CDR3 is TGCGCCAGCAGCTTGGAGGTAGCGGGGGGCTCCTACGAGCAGTACTTC.

This chain connects TRBV15 to TRBJ1-4; D is perhaps TRBD1 (6 bases). The CDR3 contains 17 residues. The V gene lost 1 base and the J gene lost 3 bases, with 15 bases spanning the gap. Germline CDR1 is LNHNV and CDR2 is YYDKDF (reference sequence). The CDR3 nucleotides are TGTGCCACCAGCAGAGGAACAGGGCCGGCGGCTAATGAAAAACTGTTTTTT. Its translation: CATSRGTGPAANEKLFF.

The chain employs TRBV5-6 and TRBJ2-3, with D perhaps matching TRBD2 (5 bases). Germline loops: CDR1 SGHDT, CDR2 YYEEEE. Trimming cost V 4 bases and J 8 bases, with 20 bases left between them. This CDR3 has 15 amino acids. CDR3 sequence reads: CASSDTRRARGTQYF. The DNA of the CDR3 is TGTGCCAGCAGCGACACTAGAAGGGCACGCGGTACGCAGTATTTT.

J is TRBJ2-3 and V is TRBV9; 8 nucleotides align to TRBD2. J gave up 0 bases and V 6 bases, and 12 bases lay outside the gene matches. Germline V gene sequence: CDR1 SGDLS, CDR2 YYNGEE. The CDR3 contains 17 residues. Here the CDR3 reads CASNSGGPLFSTDTQYF. DNA of the CDR3: TGTGCCAGCAACAGCGGGGGCCCCCTATTTAGCACAGATACGCAGTATTTT.

V usage is TRBV5-4 and J usage is TRBJ1-4, with 10 bases fitting TRBD1. Germline V gene data show CDR1 as SGHNT and CDR2 as YYREEE (reference sequence). V lost 4 bases and J lost 7; bases outside the gene matches: 7. The length of the CDR3 is 15 residues. This CDR3 is CASSHGQGDSEKLFF. In nucleotides, the CDR3 is TGTGCCAGCAGCCATGGACAGGGGGATAGTGAAAAACTGTTTTTT.

CDR3 region: CASNAGQGWGNQPQHF. The DNA of the CDR3 is TGTGCCAGCAATGCCGGACAGGGTTGGGGCAATCAGCCCCAGCATTTT. The genes are TRBV6-6 and TRBJ1-5; 8 bases are shared with TRBD1. J lost 2 bases, V lost 7 bases, and 10 bases had no gene match. Germline V gene lookup returns CDR1 MNHNY and CDR2 SVGAGI (reference sequence). The CDR3 length is 16 residues.

This clone was counted between two and nine times. Other DNA sequences in the same sample also yield this CDR3. This chain connects TRBV5-1 to TRBJ2-7; 8 positions match TRBD1. Unmatched junction bases numbered 4, after V lost 4 bases and J lost 1 base. CDR1 SGHRS and CDR2 YFSETQ come from the germline V gene. The CDR3 is made up of 14 amino acids. The chain's CDR3 is CASSRGQGSYEQYF. The CDR3 region has the DNA TGCGCCAGCAGCAGAGGACAGGGTTCCTACGAGCAGTACTTC.

This clone was recorded once. This chain uses TRBV19 with TRBJ2-7; 9 bases match TRBD1. V lost 6 bases, J lost 9 bases, and 9 bases stayed unmatched. CDR1 and CDR2 from the germline V gene are LNHDA and SQIVND (reference sequence). CDR3 length: 13 amino acids. The CDR3 sequence: CASRSDRGSGQYF. The CDR3 bases are TGTGCCAGTAGATCGGACAGGGGTAGCGGGCAGTACTTC.

The rearrangement joins TRBV7-9 to TRBJ2-2; 8 bases agree with TRBD1. The CDR3 runs to 14 residues. Trimming cost V 1 base and J 5 bases; bases outside gene matches: 0. Germline V gene sequence: CDR1 SEHNR, CDR2 FQNEAQ (reference sequence). The CDR3 reads CASSLGTGTGELFF. CDR3 bases: TGTGCCAGCAGCTTAGGGACAGGGACCGGGGAGCTGTTTTTT.

The gene calls are TRBV5-1 and TRBJ2-5; 8 positions match TRBD2. Germline loops: CDR1 SGHRS, CDR2 YFSETQ. The CDR3 is 14 amino acids. The V and J ends lost 6 bases and 1 base, in that order; junction bases with no gene match: 5. CDR3 in DNA: TGCGCCAGCACTGACGGGGGGGGCCAAGAGACCCAGTACTTC. This translates into CASTDGGGQETQYF.

This chain connects TRBV5-1 to TRBJ1-1, with 9 bases aligning to TRBD1. J was trimmed by 3 bases and V by 5 bases; bases with no gene match: 8. The CDR3 is 15 residues long. Germline-derived CDR1 and CDR2 are SGHRS and YFSETQ. CDR3 sequence (DNA): TGCGCCAGCAGTCCACAGGGGGCGCGCGACACTGAAGCTTTCTTT. This codes for CASSPQGARDTEAFF.

The sample holds one count of this clone. V and J are TRBV4-1 and TRBJ1-2; possible D gene TRBD1, 5 bases. The CDR3 is 12 residues long. Germline assignment: CDR1 MGHRA and CDR2 YSYEKL. V was pared by 4 bases and J by 8 bases, with 11 bases between. Here the CDR3 DNA reads TGCGCCAGCAGCCCCAGGGATGGAGGCTACACCTTC. This translates into CASSPRDGGYTF.